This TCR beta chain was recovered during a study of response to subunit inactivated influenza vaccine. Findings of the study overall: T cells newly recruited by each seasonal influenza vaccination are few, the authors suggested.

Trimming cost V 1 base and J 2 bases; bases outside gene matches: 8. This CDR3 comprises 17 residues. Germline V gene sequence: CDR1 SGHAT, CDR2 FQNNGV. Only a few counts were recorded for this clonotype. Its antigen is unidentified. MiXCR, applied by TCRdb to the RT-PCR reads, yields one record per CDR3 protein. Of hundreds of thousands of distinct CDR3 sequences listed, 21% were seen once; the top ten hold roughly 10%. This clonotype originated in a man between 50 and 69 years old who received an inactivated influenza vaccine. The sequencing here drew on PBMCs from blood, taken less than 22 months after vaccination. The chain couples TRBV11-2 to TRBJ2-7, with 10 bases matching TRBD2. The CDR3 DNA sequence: TGTGCCAGCAGCTTAGTTGCTAGCGGGAGCGTCGCCTACGAGCAGTACTTC. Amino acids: CASSLVASGSVAYEQYF.